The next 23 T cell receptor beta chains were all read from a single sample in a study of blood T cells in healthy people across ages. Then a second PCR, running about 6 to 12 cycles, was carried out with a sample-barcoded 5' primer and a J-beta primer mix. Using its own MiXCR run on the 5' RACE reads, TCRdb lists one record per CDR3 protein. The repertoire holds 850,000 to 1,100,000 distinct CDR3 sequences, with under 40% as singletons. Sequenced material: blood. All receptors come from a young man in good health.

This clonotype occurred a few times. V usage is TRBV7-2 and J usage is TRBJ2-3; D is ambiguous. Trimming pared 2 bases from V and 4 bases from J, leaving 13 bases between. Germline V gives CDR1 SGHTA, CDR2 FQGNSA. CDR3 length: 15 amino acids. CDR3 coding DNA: TGTGCCAGCAGCTTAAATTACAAGGGCTCAGATACGCAGTATTTT. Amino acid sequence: CASSLNYKGSDTQYF.

The CDR3 here is CSAREDSGAFF. DNA of the CDR3: TGCAGTGCTAGAGAGGACTCTGGAGCTTTCTTT. The chain employs TRBV20-1 and TRBJ1-1; no clear D. Germline V gene sequence: CDR1 DFQATT, CDR2 SNEGSKA (reference sequence). This CDR3 has 11 amino acids. V lost 0 bases and J 10 bases, leaving 9 bases between the germline ends.

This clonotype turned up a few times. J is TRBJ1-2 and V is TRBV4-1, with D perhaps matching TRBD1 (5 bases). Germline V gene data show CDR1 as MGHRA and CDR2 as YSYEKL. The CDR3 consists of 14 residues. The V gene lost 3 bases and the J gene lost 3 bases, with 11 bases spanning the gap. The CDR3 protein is CASSQTGTHYGYTF. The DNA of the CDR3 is TGCGCCAGCAGCCAGACCGGGACTCACTATGGCTACACCTTC.

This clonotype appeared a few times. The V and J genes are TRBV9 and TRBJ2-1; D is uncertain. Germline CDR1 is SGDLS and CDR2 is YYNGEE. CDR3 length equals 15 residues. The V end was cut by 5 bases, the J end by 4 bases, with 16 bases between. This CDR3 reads CASSLQLLGYNEQFF. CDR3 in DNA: TGTGCCAGCAGTTTACAGCTGTTGGGATACAATGAGCAGTTCTTC.

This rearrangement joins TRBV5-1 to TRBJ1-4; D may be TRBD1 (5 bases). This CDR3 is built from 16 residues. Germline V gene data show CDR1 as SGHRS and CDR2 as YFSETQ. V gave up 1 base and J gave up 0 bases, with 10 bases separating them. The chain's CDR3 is CASSLRGTATNEKLFF. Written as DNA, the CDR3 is TGCGCCAGCAGCTTGAGGGGAACTGCAACTAATGAAAAACTGTTTTTT.

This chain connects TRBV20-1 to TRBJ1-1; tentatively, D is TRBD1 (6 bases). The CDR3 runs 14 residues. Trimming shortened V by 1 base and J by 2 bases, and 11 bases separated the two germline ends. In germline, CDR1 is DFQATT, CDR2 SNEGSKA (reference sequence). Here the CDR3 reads CSARASGVNTEAFF. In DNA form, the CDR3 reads TGCAGTGCTAGAGCCTCAGGGGTTAACACTGAAGCTTTCTTT.

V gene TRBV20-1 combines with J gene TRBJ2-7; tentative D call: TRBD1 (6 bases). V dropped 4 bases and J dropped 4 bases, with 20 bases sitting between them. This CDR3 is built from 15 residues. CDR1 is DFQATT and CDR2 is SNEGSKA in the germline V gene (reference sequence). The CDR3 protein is CSANNFRDTRYEQYF. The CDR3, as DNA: TGCAGTGCTAACAACTTCCGGGACACTAGATACGAGCAGTACTTC.

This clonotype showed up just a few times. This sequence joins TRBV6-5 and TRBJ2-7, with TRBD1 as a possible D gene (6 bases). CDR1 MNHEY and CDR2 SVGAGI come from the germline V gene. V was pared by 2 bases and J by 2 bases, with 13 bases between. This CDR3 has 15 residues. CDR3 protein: CASSYRGTTPYEQYF. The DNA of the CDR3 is TGTGCCAGCAGTTACAGGGGGACGACCCCCTACGAGCAGTACTTC.

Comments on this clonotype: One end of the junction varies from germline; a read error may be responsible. This chain's CDR3 is CASSLGDTNPAYEEYF. DNA for the CDR3: TGCGCCAGCAGCTTAGGGGACACCAATCCCGCGTACGAGGAGTACTTC. The chain couples TRBV5-1 to TRBJ2-7; weak D call: TRBD1 (6 bases). Germline V gene lookup returns CDR1 SGHRS and CDR2 YFSETQ. This CDR3 contains 16 residues. The full variable domain, with the rest looked up from reference TRBV5-1 and TRBJ2-7, is KAGVTQTPRYLIKTRGQQVTLSCSPISGHRSVSWYQQTPGQGLQFLFEYFSETQRNKGNFPGRFSGRQFSNSRSEMNVSTLELGDSALYLCASSLGDTNPAYEEYFGPGTRLTVT.

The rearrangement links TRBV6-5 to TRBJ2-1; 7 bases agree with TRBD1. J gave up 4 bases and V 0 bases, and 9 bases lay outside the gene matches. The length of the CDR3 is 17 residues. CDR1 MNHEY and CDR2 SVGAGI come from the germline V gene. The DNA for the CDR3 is TGTGCCAGCAGTTACTCGAGGGGGCCCGGGGCTTACAATGAGCAGTTCTTC. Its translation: CASSYSRGPGAYNEQFF.

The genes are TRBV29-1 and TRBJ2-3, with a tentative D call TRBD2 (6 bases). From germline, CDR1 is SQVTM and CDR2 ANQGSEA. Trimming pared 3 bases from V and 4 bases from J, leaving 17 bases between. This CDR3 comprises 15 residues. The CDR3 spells CSVELLGEASDTQYF. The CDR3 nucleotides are TGCAGCGTTGAGCTTTTAGGGGAGGCGTCAGATACGCAGTATTTT.

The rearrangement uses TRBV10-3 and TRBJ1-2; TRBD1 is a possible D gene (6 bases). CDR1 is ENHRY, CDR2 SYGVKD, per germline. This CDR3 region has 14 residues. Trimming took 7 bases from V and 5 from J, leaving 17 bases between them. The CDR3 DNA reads TGTGCCATCACTCAGGGGTCGCGGGGGTATGGCTACACCTTC. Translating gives CAITQGSRGYGYTF.

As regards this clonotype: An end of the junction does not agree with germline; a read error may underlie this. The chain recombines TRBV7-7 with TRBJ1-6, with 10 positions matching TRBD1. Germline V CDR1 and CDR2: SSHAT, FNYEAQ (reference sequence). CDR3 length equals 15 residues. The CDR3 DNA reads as TGTGCTAGCAGCCCCCGGACAGGGGGTACTTCACCCCTCCACTTT. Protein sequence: CASSPRTGGTSPLHF.

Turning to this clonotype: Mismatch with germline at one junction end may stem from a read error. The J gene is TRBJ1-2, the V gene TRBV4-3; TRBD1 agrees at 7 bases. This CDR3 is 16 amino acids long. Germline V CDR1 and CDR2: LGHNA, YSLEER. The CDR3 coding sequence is TGCGCCAGCAGCCAAGATATTTCAGGGGGTAACTATGACTACACCTTC. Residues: CASSQDISGGNYDYTF.

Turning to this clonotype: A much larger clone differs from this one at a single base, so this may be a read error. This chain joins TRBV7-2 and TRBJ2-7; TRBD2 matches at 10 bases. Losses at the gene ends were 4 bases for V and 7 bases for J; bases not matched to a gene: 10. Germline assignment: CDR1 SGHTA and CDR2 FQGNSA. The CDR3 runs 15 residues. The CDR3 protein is CASSSTSGQYNEQYF. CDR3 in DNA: TGTGCCAGCAGCTCGACTAGCGGGCAGTACAATGAGCAGTACTTC.

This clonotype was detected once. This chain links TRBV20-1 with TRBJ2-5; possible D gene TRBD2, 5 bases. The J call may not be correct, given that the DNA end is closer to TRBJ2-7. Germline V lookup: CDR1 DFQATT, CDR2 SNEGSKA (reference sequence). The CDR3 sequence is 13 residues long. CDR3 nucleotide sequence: TGCAGTGCTGGCACGGAGGAACCTTACGAGCAGTACTTC. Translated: CSAGTEEPYEQYF.

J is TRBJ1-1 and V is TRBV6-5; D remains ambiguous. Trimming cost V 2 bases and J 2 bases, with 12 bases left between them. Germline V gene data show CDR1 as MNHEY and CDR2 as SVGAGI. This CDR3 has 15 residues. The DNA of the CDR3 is TGTGCCAGCAGTTACAAAGGGCACCCAAACACTGAAGCTTTCTTT. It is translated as CASSYKGHPNTEAFF.

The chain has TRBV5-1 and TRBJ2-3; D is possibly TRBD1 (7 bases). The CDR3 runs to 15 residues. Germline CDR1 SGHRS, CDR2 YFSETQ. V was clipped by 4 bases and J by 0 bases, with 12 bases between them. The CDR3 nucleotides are TGCGCCAGCAGCGCGGGACAGCGAAGCACAGATACGCAGTATTTT. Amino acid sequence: CASSAGQRSTDTQYF.

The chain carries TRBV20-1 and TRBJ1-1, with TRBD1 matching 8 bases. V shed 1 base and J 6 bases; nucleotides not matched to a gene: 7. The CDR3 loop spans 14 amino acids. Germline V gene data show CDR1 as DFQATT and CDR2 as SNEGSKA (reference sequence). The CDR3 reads CSARAPGGGPEAFF. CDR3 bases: TGCAGTGCTAGAGCCCCAGGGGGCGGCCCTGAAGCTTTCTTT.

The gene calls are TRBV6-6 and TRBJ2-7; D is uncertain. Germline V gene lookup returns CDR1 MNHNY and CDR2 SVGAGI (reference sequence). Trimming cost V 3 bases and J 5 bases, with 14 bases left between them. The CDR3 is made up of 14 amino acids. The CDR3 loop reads CASSYDGPRDEQYF. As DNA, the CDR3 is TGTGCCAGCAGTTATGACGGGCCCCGGGACGAGCAGTACTTC.

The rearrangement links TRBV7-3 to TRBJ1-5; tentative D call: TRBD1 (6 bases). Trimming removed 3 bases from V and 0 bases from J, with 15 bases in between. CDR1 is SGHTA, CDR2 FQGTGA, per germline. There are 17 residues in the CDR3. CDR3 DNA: TGTGCCAGCAGCTTTTGCGGACAGAAATATAGCAATCAGCCCCAGCATTTT. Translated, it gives CASSFCGQKYSNQPQHF.

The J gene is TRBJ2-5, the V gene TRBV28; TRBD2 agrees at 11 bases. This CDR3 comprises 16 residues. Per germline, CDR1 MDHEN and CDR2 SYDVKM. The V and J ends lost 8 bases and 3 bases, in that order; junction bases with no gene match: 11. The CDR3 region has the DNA TGTGCCAGCTCAACCCCACTAGCGGGGGCTAAAGAGACCCAGTACTTC. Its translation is CASSTPLAGAKETQYF.

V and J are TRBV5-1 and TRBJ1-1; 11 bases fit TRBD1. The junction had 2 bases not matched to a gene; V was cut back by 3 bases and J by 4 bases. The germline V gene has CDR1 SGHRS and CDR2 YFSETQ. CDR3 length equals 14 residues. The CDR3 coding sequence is TGCGCCAGCAGCTGGGACAGGGGGGTCACTGAAGCTTTCTTT. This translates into CASSWDRGVTEAFF.